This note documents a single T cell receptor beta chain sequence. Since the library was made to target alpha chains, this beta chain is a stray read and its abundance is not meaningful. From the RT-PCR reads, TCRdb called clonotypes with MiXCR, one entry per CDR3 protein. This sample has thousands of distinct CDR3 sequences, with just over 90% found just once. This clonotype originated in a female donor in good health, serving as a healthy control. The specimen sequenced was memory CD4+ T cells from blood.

CDR3 DNA sequence: TGCAGTGCTGAGTCTAGCGGGGGGCCTAGCACAGATACGCAGTATTTT. As protein: CSAESSGGPSTDTQYF. The gene calls are TRBV20-1 and TRBJ2-3, with TRBD2 identical over 11 bases. The CDR3 is made up of 16 amino acids. Germline-derived CDR1 and CDR2 are DFQATT and SNEGSKA (reference sequence). The V segment lost 5 bases and the J segment 0 bases; nucleotides outside the gene matches: 7.